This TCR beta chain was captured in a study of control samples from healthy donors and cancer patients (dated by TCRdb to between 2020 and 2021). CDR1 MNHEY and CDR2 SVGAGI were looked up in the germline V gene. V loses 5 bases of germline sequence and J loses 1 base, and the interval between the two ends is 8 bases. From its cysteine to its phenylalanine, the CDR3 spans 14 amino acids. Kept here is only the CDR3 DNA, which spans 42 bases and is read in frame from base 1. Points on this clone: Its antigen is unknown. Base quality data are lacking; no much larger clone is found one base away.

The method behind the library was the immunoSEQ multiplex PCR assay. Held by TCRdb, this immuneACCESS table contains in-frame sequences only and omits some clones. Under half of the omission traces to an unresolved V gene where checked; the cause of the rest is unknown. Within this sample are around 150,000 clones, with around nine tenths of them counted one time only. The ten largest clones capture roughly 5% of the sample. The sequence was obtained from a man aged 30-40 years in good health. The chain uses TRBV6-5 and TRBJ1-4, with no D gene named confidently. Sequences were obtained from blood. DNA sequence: TGTGCCAGCAGTCGGACTGTAACTAATGAAAAACTGTTTTTT. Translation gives CASSRTVTNEKLFF.